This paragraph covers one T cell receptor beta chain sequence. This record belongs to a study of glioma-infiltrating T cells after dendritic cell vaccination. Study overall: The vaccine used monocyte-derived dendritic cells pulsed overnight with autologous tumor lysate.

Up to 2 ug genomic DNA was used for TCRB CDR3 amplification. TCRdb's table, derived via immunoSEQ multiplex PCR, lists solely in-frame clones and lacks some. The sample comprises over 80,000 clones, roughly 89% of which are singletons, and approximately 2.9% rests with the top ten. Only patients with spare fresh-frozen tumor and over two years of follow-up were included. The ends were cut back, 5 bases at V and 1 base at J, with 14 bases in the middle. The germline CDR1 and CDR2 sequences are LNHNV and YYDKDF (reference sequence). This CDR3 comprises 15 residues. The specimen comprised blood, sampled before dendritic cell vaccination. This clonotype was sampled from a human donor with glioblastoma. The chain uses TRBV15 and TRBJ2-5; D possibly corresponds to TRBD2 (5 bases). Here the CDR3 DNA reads TGTGCCACCAGCGGTGGAGGAACCGGCCAAGAGACCCAGTACTTC. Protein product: CATSGGGTGQETQYF.